This T cell receptor (beta chain) is drawn from a study of T cell responses to AZD1222 COVID-19 vaccine. Produced via immunoSEQ multiplex PCR; TCRdb's table is partial and in-frame only. The sample carries about 120,000 clones, roughly 91% recorded once. This clone was found a few times. The CDR3 sequence is 12 residues long. Germline V gene sequence: CDR1 SEHNR, CDR2 FQNEAQ (reference sequence). Trimming shortened V by 1 base and J by 7 bases, and 7 bases separated the two germline ends. This sequence was found in an adult who received the AZD1222 COVID-19 vaccine. The rearrangement uses TRBV7-9 and TRBJ1-2; D not resolved. Sample: peripheral blood, taken 28 days after the second AZD1222 dose. CDR3 residues: CASSLGQRGYTF. DNA for the CDR3: TGTGCCAGCAGCTTAGGGCAGCGTGGCTACACCTTC.